This TCR beta chain was sequenced in a study of blood T cell repertoires in COVID-19. The protocol was immunoSEQ multiplex PCR, while the TCRdb copy is restricted to in-frame clones and leaves out a portion. The table has more than 300,000 clones, roughly nine tenths seen once. Germline V gives CDR1 SGHAT, CDR2 FQNNGV. Trimming left V 8 bases short and J 3 bases short, with 16 bases between. The length of the CDR3 is 14 residues. V and J are TRBV11-2 and TRBJ2-5; D may be TRBD2 (5 bases). Source material: PBMCs or T cells enriched from blood (not recorded which). This sequence originates from a woman aged 30 to 39 who had been exposed to COVID-19. The CDR3, as DNA: TGTGCCAGCGTTCGGGGTTATCCGGAAGAGACCCAGTACTTC. Translated, it gives CASVRGYPEETQYF.